This T cell receptor (beta chain) was sequenced for a study of type 1 regulatory T cells. Study-wide results and caveats: Type 1 regulatory T cells had a more restricted TCR repertoire than non-type 1 regulatory T cells.

V lost 2 bases, J lost 4 bases, and 8 bases lay in between. CDR1 and CDR2 (germline): KGHSH, LQKENI. The CDR3 has 13 amino acids. There are a few counts of this clonotype. Its antigen is not known. Each CDR3 protein gets one entry after TCRdb re-called the reads with MiXCR. The sample consists of some 71,000 distinct CDR3 sequences, about a fifth of them appearing once. V gene TRBV18 combines with J gene TRBJ1-1; D is unresolved. Source material: cultured type 1 regulatory T (Tr1) cells, either the whole culture or a sorted fraction (not recorded which). The receptor was isolated from a human donor in good health. This chain's CDR3 is CASSPGSGTEAFF. DNA of the CDR3: TGTGCCAGCTCACCAGGGTCCGGCACTGAAGCTTTCTTT.